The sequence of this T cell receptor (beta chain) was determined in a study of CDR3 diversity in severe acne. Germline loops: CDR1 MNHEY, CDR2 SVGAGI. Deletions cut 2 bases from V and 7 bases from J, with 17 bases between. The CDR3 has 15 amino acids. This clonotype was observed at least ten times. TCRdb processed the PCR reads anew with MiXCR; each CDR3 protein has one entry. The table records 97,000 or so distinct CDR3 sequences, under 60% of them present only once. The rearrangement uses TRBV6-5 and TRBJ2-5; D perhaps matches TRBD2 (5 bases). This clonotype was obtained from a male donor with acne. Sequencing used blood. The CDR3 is CASSYSGLTEGTQYF. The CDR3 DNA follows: TGTGCCAGCAGTTACAGTGGACTCACCGAAGGGACCCAGTACTTC.